Only a few counts were recorded for the clone carrying this T cell receptor beta chain. Its antigen is still unknown. TCRdb re-called the reads through MiXCR, storing one row per CDR3 protein. The repertoire includes some 100,000 distinct CDR3 sequences, about 22% of them detected once, and 39% sits in the top ten. The data originate from a study of T cell repertoires in cytomegalovirus infection. Whole-study findings and limits: Public TCR beta family frequency separated CMV-and-HLA carriers, including in an independent cohort.

The CDR3 length is 15 residues. The V and J ends lost 2 bases and 2 bases respectively, with 9 bases between them. The germline V gene has CDR1 MGHRA and CDR2 YSYEKL. Sequencing was done on a sample of CD8+ T cells from PBMCs. This chain uses TRBV4-1 with TRBJ2-2; D ambiguous. This receptor was identified in a human donor in good health (CMV status not recorded). Some clones in this sample may be carry-over from other donors' samples. Written as DNA, the CDR3 is TGCGCCAGCAGCCAACGCAGAATTAACACCGGGGAGCTGTTTTTT. Amino acid sequence: CASSQRRINTGELFF.